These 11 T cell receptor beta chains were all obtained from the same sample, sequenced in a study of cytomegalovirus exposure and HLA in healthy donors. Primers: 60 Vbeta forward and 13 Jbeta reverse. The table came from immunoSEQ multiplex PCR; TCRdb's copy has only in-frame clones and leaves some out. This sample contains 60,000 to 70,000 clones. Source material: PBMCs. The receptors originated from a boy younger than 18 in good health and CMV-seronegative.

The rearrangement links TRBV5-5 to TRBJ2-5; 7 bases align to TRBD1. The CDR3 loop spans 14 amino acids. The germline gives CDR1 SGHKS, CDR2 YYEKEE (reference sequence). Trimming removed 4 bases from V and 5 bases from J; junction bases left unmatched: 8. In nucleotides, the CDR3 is TGTGCCAGCAGCCTAGGGGGCCATGGGGAGACCCAGTACTTC. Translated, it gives CASSLGGHGETQYF.

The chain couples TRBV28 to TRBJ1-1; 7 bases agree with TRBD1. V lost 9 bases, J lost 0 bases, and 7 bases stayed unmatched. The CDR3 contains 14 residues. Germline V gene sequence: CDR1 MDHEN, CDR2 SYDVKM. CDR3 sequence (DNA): TGTGCCAGTTGTCGGACAGGCTTGAACACTGAAGCTTTCTTT. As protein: CASCRTGLNTEAFF. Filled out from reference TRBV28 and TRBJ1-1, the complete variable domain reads DVKVTQSSRYLVKRTGEKVFLECVQDMDHENMFWYRQDPGLGLRLIYFSYDVKMKEKGDIPEGYSVSREKKERFSLILESASTNQTSMYLCASCRTGLNTEAFFGQGTRLTVV.

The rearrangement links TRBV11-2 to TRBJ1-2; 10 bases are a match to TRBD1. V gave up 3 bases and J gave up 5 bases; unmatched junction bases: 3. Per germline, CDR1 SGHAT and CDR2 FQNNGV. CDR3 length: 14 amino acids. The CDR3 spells CASSFGQGVYGYTF. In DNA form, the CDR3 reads TGTGCCAGCAGCTTCGGACAGGGGGTATATGGCTACACCTTC.

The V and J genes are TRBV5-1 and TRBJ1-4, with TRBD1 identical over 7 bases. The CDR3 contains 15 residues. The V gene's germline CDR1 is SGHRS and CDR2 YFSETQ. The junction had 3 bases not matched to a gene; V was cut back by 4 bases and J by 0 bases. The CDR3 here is CASSRDSATNEKLFF. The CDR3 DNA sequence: TGCGCCAGCAGCCGGGACAGTGCAACTAATGAAAAACTGTTTTTT.

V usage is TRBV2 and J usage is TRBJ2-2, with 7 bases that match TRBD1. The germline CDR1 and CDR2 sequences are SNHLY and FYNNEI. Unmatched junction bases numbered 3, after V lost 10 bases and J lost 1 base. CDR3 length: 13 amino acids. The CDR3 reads CAIDRENTGELFF. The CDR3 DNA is TGTGCCATTGACAGGGAGAACACCGGGGAGCTGTTTTTT.

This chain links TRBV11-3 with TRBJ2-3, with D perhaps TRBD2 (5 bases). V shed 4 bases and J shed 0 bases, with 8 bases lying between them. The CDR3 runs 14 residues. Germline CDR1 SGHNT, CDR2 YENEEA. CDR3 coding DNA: TGTGCCAGCAGCTCCGGAGGAAGCACAGATACGCAGTATTTT. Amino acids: CASSSGGSTDTQYF.

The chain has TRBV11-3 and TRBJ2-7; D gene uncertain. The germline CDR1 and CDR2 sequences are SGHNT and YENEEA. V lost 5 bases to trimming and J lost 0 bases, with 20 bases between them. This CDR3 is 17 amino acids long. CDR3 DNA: TGTGCCAGCAGCGTTTATAGGCTCCACCTAGTCTCCTACGAGCAGTACTTC. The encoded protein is CASSVYRLHLVSYEQYF.

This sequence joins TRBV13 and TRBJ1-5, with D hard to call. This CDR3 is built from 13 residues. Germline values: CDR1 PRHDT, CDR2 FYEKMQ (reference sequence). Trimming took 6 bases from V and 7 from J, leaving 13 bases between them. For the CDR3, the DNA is TGTGCCAGCAGTTTTTCGGGGAGACAGCCCCAGCATTTT. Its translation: CASSFSGRQPQHF.

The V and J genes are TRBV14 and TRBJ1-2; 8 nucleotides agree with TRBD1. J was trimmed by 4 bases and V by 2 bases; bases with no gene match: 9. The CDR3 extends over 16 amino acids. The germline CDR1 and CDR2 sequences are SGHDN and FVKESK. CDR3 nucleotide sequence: TGTGCCAGCAGCCAAAGGAGGAACAGGGGGATCTATGGCTACACCTTC. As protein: CASSQRRNRGIYGYTF.

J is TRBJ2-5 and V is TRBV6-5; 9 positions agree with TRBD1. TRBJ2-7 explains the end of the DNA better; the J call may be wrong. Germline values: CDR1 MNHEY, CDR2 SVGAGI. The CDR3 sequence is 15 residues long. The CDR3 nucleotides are TGTGCCAGCAGAGCAGGGACAGGGTCGTTCTACGAGCAGTACTTC. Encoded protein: CASRAGTGSFYEQYF.

CDR3 sequence reads: CASSHRRGGPYGYTF. DNA for the CDR3: TGTGCCAGCAGCCACCGCAGGGGAGGGCCATATGGCTACACCTTC. The chain uses TRBV14 and TRBJ1-2; possible D gene TRBD1, 6 bases. The germline gives CDR1 SGHDN, CDR2 FVKESK. This CDR3 region has 15 residues. V dropped 3 bases and J dropped 5 bases, with 16 bases sitting between them. The full variable domain, completed using reference TRBV14 and TRBJ1-2, is EAGVTQFPSHSVIEKGQTVTLRCDPISGHDNLYWYRRVMGKEIKFLLHFVKESKQDESGMPNNRFLAERTGGTYSTLKVQPAELEDSGVYFCASSHRRGGPYGYTFGSGTRLTVV.